The 4 T cell receptor beta chains presented below share a single source sample, sequenced in a study of identical twins. TCRdb itself ran the 5' RACE reads through MiXCR, one entry per CDR3 protein. The data show roughly 710,000 distinct CDR3 sequences, roughly 6% seen once. Source material: naive T cells sorted from blood. The receptors were sampled from a man aged 18-30 years in good health.

The chain recombines TRBV28 with TRBJ1-5, with a possible D match to TRBD1 (6 bases). The V gene lost 6 bases and the J gene lost 5 bases, with 17 bases spanning the gap. In germline, CDR1 is MDHEN, CDR2 SYDVKM. CDR3 length equals 15 residues. The CDR3 nucleotides are TGTGCCAGCAGCCGGACAGAACGGGGTTATCAGCCCCAGCATTTT. Its protein product is CASSRTERGYQPQHF. Full variable domain (rest looked up from reference TRBV28 and TRBJ1-5): DVKVTQSSRYLVKRTGEKVFLECVQDMDHENMFWYRQDPGLGLRLIYFSYDVKMKEKGDIPEGYSVSREKKERFSLILESASTNQTSMYLCASSRTERGYQPQHFGDGTRLSIL.

The chain joins TRBV12-3 or TRBV12-4 to TRBJ1-5, with D perhaps TRBD1 (5 bases). CDR3 size: 16 residues. The ends were cut back, 6 bases at V and 0 bases at J, with 15 bases in the middle. The CDR3 region has the DNA TGTGCCAGCAGCACTATGGGGCTCTATAGCAATCAGCCCCAGCATTTT. This gives the protein CASSTMGLYSNQPQHF.

This clonotype was detected ten times or more. This rearrangement joins TRBV5-1 to TRBJ2-2, with 9 nucleotides matching TRBD1. J was trimmed by 3 bases and V by 4 bases; bases with no gene match: 7. Looked up from germline, CDR1 is SGHRS and CDR2 is YFSETQ. CDR3 size: 16 residues. The CDR3: CASSLPGTGYTGELFF. The CDR3 coding sequence is TGCGCCAGCAGCCTACCCGGGACAGGGTACACCGGGGAGCTGTTTTTT.

The rearrangement uses TRBV6-1 and TRBJ2-3; D gene uncertain. The germline gives CDR1 MNHNS, CDR2 SASEGT. CDR3 length: 13 amino acids. Trimming shortened V by 8 bases and J by 0 bases, and 9 bases separated the two germline ends. The CDR3 is CASGGRSTDTQYF. The CDR3 DNA follows: TGTGCCAGCGGTGGCAGGAGCACAGATACGCAGTATTTT.